This T cell receptor (beta chain) was sequenced in a study of T cell responses to AZD1222 COVID-19 vaccine. This clone came up once. Some clones are missing from TCRdb's copy, which holds only in-frame ones; the method was immunoSEQ multiplex PCR. The data show 95,000 to 150,000 clones, 80% to 90% seen once. V dropped 4 bases and J dropped 5 bases, with 17 bases sitting between them. Per germline, CDR1 LGHDT and CDR2 YNNKEL (reference sequence). The CDR3 runs 15 residues. The receptor comes from an adult in good health. The rearrangement joins TRBV3-1 (or the pseudogene TRBV3-2) to TRBJ1-2; D is undetermined. Source: peripheral blood, taken on day 0 of AZD1222 vaccination. In DNA form, the CDR3 reads TGTGCCAGCAGCCCTGACACTGTTGGCTGGTATGGCTACACCTTC. It yields the protein CASSPDTVGWYGYTF.